This paragraph reports one T cell receptor (beta chain). The data were obtained in a study of blood T cells in healthy people across ages. V was pared by 3 bases and J by 3 bases, with 14 bases between. CDR3 length equals 16 residues. CDR1 is MDHEN and CDR2 is SYDVKM in the germline V gene. Primers used in a second PCR of roughly 7 to 11 cycles were a sample-barcoded 5' primer and a J-beta primer mix. Via MiXCR, TCRdb re-called the 5' RACE reads, giving one row per CDR3 protein. The data contain some 1.6 million distinct CDR3 sequences, about 32% of them singletons. The sequenced material came from blood. The TCR sequence derives from a woman aged 25 to 39 in good health. The chain recombines TRBV28 with TRBJ2-2; D remains unclear. The CDR3 nucleotides are TGTGCCAGCAGTTTCCGTTTGAGGACGTACACCGGGGAGCTGTTTTTT. Residues: CASSFRLRTYTGELFF.